The TCR beta chain described here comes from a study of blood T cell repertoires in COVID-19. Here immunoSEQ multiplex PCR was the method, and the copy in TCRdb shows in-frame clones only, minus some. The repertoire holds around 250,000 clones, with 89% as singletons. Per the germline V gene, CDR1 is SGHTA and CDR2 is FQGNSA. The V gene lost 2 bases and the J gene lost 9 bases, with 8 bases spanning the gap. CDR3 length equals 12 residues. The sequencing input was peripheral blood. This sequence joins TRBV7-2 and TRBJ2-1; D remains unclear. The receptor was isolated from a woman aged 40 to 50 who had recovered from COVID-19. CDR3 DNA sequence: TGTGCCAGCAGCTTAATGGCTGTTGAGCAGTTCTTC. Translation: CASSLMAVEQFF.